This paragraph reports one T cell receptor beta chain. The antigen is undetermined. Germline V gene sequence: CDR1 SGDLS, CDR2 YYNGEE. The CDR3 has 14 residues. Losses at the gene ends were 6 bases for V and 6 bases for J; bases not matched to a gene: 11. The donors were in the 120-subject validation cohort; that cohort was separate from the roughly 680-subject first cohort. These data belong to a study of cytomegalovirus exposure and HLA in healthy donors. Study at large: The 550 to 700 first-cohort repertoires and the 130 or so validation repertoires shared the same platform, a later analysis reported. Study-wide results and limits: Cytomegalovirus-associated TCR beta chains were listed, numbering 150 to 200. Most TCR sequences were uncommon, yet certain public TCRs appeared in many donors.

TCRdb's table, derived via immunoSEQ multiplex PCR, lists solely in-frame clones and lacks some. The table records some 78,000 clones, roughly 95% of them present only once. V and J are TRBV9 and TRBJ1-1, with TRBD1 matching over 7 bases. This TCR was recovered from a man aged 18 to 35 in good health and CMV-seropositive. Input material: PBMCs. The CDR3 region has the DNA TGTGCCAGCACCCCAGGGGGAGCTACTTCTGAAGCTTTCTTT. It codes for CASTPGGATSEAFF.